Detailed here is one TCR beta chain. No antigen is known for it. No much larger clone is present one base from it, and per-base qualities are unavailable. CDR1 and CDR2, looked up from the germline V gene (reference sequence), are MNHEY and SMNVEV. Taken from cysteine to phenylalanine, the CDR3 has 11 residues. Kept here is only the CDR3 DNA, which spans 33 bases and is read in frame from base 1. V is clipped by 3 bases and J by 3 bases, and the sequence between their germline boundaries is 3 bases long. Library creation used the immunoSEQ multiplex PCR assay. TCRdb carries this immuneACCESS record with in-frame sequences only. Its versions omit some clonotypes, under half of them owing to an unresolved V gene in the studies checked, with the rest unexplained. The sample table contains 150,000 to 200,000 clones; only one count was recorded for roughly 91% of them. The top ten clonotypes cover approximately 1.4% of the sample.

These data come from a study of control samples from healthy donors and cancer patients (dated by TCRdb to 2018 to 2021). The chain was built from TRBV27 and TRBJ2-7, with the D gene not confidently named. Source material: blood. This sequence was found in a woman between 25 and 40 years old in good health. The DNA reads as follows: TGTGCCAGCAGTTTTCTCTACGAGCAGTACTTC. Its product reads: CASSFLYEQYF.